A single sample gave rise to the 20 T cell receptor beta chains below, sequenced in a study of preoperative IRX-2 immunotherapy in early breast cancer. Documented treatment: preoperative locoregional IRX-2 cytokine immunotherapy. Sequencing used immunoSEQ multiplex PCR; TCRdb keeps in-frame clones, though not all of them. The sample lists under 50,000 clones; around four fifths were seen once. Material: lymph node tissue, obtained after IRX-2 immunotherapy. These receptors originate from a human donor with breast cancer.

CDR3 nucleotides: TGTGCTAGTGGTTTAGGGGGGGGCACAGATACGCAGTATTTT. Its protein is CASGLGGGTDTQYF. The chain couples TRBV12-5 to TRBJ2-3; D might be TRBD2 (7 bases). Trimming removed 3 bases from V and 1 base from J, with 8 bases in between. The CDR3 loop spans 14 amino acids. The germline CDR1 and CDR2 sequences are LGHNT and FRNRAP.

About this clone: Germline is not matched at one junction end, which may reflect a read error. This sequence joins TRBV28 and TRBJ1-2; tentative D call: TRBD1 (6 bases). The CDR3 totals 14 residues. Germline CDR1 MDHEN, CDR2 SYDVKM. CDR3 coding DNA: TGTGTCAGCAGTCCCCCAGACAGGCCCTATGGCTACACCTTC. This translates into CVSSPPDRPYGYTF.

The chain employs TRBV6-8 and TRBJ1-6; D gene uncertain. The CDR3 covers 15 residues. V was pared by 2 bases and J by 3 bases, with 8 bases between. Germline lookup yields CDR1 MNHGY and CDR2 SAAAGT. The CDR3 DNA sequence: TGTGCCAGCAGTTACCTCGGAAGCTATAATTCACCCCTCCACTTT. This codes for CASSYLGSYNSPLHF.

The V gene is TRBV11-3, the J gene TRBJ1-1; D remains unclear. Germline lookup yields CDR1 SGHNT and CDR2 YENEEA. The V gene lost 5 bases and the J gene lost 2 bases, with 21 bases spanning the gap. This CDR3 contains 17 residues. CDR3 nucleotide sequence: TGTGCCAGCAGCATCCCACCCCATAGATTACGCAACACTGAAGCTTTCTTT. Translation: CASSIPPHRLRNTEAFF.

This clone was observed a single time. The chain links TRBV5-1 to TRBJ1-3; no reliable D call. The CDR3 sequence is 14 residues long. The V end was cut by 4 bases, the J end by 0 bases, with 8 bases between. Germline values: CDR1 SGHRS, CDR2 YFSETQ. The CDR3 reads CASSTTYSGNTIYF. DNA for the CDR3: TGCGCCAGCAGCACTACCTACTCTGGAAACACCATATATTTT. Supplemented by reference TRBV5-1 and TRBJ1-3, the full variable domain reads KAGVTQTPRYLIKTRGQQVTLSCSPISGHRSVSWYQQTPGQGLQFLFEYFSETQRNKGNFPGRFSGRQFSNSRSEMNVSTLELGDSALYLCASSTTYSGNTIYFGEGSWLTVV.

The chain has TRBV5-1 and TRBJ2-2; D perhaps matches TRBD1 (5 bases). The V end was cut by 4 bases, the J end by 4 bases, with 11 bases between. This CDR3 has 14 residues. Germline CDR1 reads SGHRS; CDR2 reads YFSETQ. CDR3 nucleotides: TGCGCCAGCAGCAAGGGGCCTTCCACCGGGGAGCTGTTTTTT. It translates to CASSKGPSTGELFF.

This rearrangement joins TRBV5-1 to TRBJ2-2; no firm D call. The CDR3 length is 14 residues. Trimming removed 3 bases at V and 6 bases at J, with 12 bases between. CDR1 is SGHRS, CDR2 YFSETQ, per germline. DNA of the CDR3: TGCGCCAGCAGCTCCCTCCTCGGCGCCGGGGAGCTGTTTTTT. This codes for CASSSLLGAGELFF.

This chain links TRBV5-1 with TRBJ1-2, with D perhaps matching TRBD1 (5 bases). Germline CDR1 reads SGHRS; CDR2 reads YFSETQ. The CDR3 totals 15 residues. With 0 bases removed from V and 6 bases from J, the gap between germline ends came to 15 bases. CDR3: CASSLAPGREDGYTF. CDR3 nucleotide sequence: TGCGCCAGCAGCTTGGCCCCAGGGCGGGAAGATGGCTACACCTTC.

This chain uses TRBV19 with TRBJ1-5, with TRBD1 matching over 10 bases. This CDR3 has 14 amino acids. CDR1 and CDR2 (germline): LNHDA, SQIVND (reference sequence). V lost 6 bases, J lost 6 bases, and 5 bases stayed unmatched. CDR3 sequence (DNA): TGTGCCAGTAGCGACAGGGGGCGCGGTCAGCCCCAGCATTTT. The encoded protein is CASSDRGRGQPQHF.

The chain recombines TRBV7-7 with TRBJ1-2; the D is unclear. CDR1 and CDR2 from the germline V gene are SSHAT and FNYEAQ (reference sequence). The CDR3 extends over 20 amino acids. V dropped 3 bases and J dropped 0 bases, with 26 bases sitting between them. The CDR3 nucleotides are TGTGCCAGCAGCTTCCCCAATCAATTGGGTTCTAGAGGTTCTAACTATGGCTACACCTTC. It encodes CASSFPNQLGSRGSNYGYTF.

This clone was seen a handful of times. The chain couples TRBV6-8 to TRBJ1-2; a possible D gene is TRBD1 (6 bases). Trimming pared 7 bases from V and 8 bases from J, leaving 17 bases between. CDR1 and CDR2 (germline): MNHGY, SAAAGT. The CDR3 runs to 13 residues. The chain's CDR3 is CASTQGTPGGYTF. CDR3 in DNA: TGTGCCAGCACCCAGGGGACCCCGGGGGGCTACACCTTC.

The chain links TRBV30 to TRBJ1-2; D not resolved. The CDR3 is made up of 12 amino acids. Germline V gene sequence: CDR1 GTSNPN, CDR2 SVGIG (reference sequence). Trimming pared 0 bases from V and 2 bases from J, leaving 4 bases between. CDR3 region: CAWSVKNYGYTF. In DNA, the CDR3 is TGTGCCTGGAGTGTAAAGAACTATGGCTACACCTTC.

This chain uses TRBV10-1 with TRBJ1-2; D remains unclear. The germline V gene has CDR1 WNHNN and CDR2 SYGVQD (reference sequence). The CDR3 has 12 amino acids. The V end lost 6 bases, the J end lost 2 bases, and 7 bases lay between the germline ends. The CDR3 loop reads CASRVGNYGYTF. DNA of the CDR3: TGCGCCAGCAGGGTGGGGAACTATGGCTACACCTTC.

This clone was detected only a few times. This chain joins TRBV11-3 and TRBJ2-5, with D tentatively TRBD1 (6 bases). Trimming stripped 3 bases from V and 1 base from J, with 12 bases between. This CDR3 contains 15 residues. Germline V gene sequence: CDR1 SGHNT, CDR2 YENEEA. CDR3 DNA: TGTGCCAGCAGCTTCACGGGACAAACCCAAGAGACCCAGTACTTC. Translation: CASSFTGQTQETQYF.

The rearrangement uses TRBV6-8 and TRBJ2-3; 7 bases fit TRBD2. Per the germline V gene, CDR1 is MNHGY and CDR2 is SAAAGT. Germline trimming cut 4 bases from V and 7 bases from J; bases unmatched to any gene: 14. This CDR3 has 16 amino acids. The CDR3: CASSFTTSSPGYTQYF. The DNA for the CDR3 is TGTGCCAGCAGTTTCACGACTAGCTCCCCCGGCTATACGCAGTATTTT.

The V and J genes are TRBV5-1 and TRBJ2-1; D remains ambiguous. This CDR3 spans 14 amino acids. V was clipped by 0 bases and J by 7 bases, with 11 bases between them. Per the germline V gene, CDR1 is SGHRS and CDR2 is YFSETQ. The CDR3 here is CASSLAIASNEQFF. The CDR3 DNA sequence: TGCGCCAGCAGCTTGGCCATCGCTTCAAATGAGCAGTTCTTC.

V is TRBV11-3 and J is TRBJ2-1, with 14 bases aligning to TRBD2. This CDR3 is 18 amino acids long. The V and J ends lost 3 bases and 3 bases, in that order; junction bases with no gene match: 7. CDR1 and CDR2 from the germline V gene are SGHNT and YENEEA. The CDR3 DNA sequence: TGTGCCAGCAGCTTGGGGACTAGCGGGGGAATTCTCTACAATGAGCAGTTCTTC. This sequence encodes CASSLGTSGGILYNEQFF. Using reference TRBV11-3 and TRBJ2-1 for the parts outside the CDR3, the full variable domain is EAGVVQSPRYKIIEKKQPVAFWCNPISGHNTLYWYLQNLGQGPELLIRYENEEAVDDSQLPKDRFSAERLKGVDSTLKIQPAELGDSAVYLCASSLGTSGGILYNEQFFGPGTRLTVL.

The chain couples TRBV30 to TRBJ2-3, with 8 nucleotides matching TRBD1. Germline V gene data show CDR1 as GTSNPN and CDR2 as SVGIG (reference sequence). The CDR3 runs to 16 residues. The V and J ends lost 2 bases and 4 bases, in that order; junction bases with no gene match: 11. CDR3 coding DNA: TGTGCCTGGAGTTCAGGGGCTTACAGGGGGTCAGATACGCAGTATTTT. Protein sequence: CAWSSGAYRGSDTQYF. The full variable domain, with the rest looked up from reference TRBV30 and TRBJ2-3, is SQTIHQWPATLVQPVGSPLSLECTVEGTSNPNLYWYRQAAGRGLQLLFYSVGIGQISSEVPQNLSASRPQDRQFILSSKKLLLSDSGFYLCAWSSGAYRGSDTQYFGPGTRLTVL.

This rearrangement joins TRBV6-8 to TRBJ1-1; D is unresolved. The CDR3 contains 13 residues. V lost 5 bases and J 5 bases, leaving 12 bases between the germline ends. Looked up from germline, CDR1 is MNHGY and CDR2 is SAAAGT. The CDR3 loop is CASSPWEQTEAFF. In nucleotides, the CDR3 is TGTGCCAGCAGTCCCTGGGAACAGACTGAAGCTTTCTTT.

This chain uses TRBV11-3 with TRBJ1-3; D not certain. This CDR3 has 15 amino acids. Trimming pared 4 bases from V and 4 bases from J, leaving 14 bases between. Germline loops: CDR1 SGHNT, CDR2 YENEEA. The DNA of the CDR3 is TGTGCCAGCAGCTCTAGCCATCTTATGGGAAACACCATATATTTT. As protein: CASSSSHLMGNTIYF.